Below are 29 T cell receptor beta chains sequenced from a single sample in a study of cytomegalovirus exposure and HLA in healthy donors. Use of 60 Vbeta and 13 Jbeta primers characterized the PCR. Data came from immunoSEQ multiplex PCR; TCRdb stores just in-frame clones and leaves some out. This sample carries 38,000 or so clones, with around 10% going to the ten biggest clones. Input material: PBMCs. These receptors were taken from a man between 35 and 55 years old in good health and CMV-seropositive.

The CDR3 loop reads CASSSGTSDSYEQYF. As DNA, the CDR3 is TGTGCCAGCAGTTCCGGGACTAGCGACTCCTACGAGCAGTACTTC. The chain joins TRBV6-6 to TRBJ2-7; 10 bases are a match to TRBD2. CDR3 length equals 15 residues. Trimming removed 4 bases from V and 0 bases from J; junction bases left unmatched: 3. The germline V gene has CDR1 MNHNY and CDR2 SVGAGI (reference sequence).

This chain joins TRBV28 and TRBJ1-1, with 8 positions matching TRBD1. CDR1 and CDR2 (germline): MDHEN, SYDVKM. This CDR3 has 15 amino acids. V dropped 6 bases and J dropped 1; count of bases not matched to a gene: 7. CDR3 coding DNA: TGTGCCAGCAGGATCCCAACAGGGGGGAACACTGAAGCTTTCTTT. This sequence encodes CASRIPTGGNTEAFF.

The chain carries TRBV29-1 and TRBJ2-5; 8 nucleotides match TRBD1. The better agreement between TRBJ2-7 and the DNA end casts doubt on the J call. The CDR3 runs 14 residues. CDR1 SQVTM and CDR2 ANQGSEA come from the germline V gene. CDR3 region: CSVSPGTGLREQYF. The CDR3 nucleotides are TGCAGCGTTTCTCCCGGGACAGGCCTTCGCGAGCAGTACTTC.

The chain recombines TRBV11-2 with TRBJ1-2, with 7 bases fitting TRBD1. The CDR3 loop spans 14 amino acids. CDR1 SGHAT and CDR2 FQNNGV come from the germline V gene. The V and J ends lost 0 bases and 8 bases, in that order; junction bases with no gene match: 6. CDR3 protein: CASSLEQGSGGYTF. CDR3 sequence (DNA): TGTGCCAGCAGCTTAGAACAGGGGTCGGGAGGCTACACCTTC.

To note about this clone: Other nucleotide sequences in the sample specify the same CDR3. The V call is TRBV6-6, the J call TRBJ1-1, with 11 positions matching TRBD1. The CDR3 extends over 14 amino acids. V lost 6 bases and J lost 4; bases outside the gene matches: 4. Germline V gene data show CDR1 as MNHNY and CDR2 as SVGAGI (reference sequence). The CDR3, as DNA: TGTGCCAGCAGGTCCGGGACAGGGGGCACTGAAGCTTTCTTT. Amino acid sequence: CASRSGTGGTEAFF.

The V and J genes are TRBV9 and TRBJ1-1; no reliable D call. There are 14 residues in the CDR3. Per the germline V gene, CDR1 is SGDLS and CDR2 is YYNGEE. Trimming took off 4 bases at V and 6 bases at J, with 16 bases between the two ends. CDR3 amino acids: CASSRSPHGAEAFF. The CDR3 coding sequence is TGTGCCAGCAGCCGCTCCCCACACGGAGCTGAAGCTTTCTTT.

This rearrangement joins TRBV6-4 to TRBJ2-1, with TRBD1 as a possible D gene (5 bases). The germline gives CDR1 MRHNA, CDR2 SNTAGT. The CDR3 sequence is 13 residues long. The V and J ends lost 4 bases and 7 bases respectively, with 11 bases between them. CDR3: CASSAGPPNEQFF. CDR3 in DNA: TGTGCCAGCAGTGCAGGGCCCCCGAATGAGCAGTTCTTC.

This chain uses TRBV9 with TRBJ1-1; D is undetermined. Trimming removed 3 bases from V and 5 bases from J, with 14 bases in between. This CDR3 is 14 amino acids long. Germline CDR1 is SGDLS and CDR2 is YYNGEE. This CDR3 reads CASSAGRLRTEAFF. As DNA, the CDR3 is TGTGCCAGCAGCGCTGGGAGGCTGCGGACTGAAGCTTTCTTT.

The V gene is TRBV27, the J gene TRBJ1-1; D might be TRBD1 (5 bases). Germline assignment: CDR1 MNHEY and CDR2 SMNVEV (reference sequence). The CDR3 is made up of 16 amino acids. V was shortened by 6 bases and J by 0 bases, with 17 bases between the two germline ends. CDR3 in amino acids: CASSTPPGLLNTEAFF. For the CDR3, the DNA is TGTGCCAGCAGCACCCCCCCGGGACTGCTGAACACTGAAGCTTTCTTT.

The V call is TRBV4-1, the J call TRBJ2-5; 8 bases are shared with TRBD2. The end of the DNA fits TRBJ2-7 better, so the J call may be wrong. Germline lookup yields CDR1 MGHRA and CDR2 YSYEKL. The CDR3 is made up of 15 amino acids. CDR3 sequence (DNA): TGCGCCAGCACCATCCGGAGCGGGGGATCCTACGAGCAGTACTTC. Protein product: CASTIRSGGSYEQYF.

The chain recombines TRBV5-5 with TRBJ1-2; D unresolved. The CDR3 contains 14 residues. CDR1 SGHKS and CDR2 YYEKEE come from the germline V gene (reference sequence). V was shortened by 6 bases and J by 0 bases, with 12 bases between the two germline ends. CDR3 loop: CASTAEPANYGYTF. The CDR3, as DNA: TGTGCCAGCACCGCGGAGCCAGCTAACTATGGCTACACCTTC.

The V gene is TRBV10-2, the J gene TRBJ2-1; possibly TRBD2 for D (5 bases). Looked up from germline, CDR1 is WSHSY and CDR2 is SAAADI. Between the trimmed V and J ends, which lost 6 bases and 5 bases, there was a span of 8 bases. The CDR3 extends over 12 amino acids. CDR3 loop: CASRAGDNEQFF. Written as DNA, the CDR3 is TGCGCCAGCAGGGCCGGGGACAATGAGCAGTTCTTC.

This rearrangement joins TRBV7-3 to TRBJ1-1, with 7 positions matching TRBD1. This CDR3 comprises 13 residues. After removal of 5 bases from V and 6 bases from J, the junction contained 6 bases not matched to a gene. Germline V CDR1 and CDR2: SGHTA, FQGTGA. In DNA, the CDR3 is TGTGCCAGCAGCCAAGGACAGGTTTCTGAAGCTTTCTTT. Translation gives CASSQGQVSEAFF.

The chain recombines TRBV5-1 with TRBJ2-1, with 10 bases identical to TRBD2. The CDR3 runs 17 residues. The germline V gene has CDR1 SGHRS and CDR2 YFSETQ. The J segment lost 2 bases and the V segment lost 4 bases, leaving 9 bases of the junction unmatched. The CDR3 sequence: CASSHGLAATTYNEQFF. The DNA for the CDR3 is TGCGCCAGCAGCCACGGACTAGCGGCCACAACCTACAATGAGCAGTTCTTC.

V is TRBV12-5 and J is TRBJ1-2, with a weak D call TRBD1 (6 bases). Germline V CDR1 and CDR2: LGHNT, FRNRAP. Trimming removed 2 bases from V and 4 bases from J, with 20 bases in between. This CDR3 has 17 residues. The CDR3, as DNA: TGTGCTAGTGGTTTGTATCCAAACCCCGGACAGCTCTATGGCTACACCTTC. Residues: CASGLYPNPGQLYGYTF.

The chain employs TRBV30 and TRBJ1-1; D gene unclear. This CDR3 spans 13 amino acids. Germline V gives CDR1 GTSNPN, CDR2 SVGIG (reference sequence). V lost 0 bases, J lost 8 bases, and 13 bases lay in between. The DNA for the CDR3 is TGTGCCTGGAGTGTTTCGGTAGAGGCCGAAGCTTTCTTT. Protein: CAWSVSVEAEAFF. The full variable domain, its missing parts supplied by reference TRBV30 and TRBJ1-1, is SQTIHQWPATLVQPVGSPLSLECTVEGTSNPNLYWYRQAAGRGLQLLFYSVGIGQISSEVPQNLSASRPQDRQFILSSKKLLLSDSGFYLCAWSVSVEAEAFFGQGTRLTVV.

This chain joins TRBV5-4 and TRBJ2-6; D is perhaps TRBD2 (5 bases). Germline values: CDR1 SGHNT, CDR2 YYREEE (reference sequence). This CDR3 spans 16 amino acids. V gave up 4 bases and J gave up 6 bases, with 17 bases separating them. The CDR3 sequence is CASSVGGGLVANVLTF. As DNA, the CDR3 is TGTGCCAGCAGCGTAGGAGGCGGCCTTGTGGCCAACGTCCTGACTTTC.

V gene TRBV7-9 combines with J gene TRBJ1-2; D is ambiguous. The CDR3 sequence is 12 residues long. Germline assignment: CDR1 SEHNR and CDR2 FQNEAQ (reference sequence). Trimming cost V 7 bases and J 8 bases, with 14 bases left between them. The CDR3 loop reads CASTTGGEGYTF. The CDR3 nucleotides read TGTGCCAGCACCACCGGCGGGGAAGGCTACACCTTC.

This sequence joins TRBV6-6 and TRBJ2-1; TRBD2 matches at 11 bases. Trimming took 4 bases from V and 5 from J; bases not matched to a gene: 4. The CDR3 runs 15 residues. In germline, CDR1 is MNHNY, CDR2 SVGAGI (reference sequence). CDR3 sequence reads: CASSLGLAVNNEQFF. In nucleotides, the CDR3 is TGTGCCAGCAGTTTGGGACTAGCGGTTAACAATGAGCAGTTCTTC.

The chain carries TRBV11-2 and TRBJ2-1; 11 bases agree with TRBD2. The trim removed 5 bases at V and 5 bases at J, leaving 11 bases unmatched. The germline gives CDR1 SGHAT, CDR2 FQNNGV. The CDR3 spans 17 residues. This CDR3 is CASSPTNPSGRNNEQFF. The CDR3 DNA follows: TGTGCCAGCAGCCCTACTAACCCTAGCGGGAGGAACAATGAGCAGTTCTTC.

DNA of the CDR3: TGCAGCGTTGTAGGGACTAGCTGGAACAATGAGCAGTTCTTC. Translating gives CSVVGTSWNNEQFF. The chain is built from TRBV29-1 and TRBJ2-1, with 9 bases matching TRBD2. The germline V gene encodes CDR1 SQVTM and CDR2 ANQGSEA. The CDR3 covers 14 residues. Unmatched junction bases numbered 6, after V lost 4 bases and J lost 5 bases.

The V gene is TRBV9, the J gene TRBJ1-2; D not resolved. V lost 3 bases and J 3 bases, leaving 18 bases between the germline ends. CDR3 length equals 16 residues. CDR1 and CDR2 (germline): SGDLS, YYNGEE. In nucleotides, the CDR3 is TGTGCCAGCAGCGAGAAAAGCGGCCGGCGAGACTATGGCTACACCTTC. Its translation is CASSEKSGRRDYGYTF. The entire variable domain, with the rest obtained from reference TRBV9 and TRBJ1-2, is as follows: DSGVTQTPKHLITATGQRVTLRCSPRSGDLSVYWYQQSLDQGLQFLIQYYNGEERAKGNILERFSAQQFPDLHSELNLSSLELGDSALYFCASSEKSGRRDYGYTFGSGTRLTVV.

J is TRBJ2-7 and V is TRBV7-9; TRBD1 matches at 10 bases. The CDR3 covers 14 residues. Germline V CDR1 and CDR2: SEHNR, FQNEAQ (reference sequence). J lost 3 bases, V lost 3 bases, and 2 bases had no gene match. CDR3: CASSFGDRGYEQYF. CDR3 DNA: TGTGCCAGCAGCTTTGGGGACAGGGGCTACGAGCAGTACTTC.

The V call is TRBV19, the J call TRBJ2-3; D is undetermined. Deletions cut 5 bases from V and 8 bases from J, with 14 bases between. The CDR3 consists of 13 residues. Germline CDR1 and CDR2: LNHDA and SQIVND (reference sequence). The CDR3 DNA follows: TGTGCCAGTAGTGCCACTGAGCGCGGTACGCAGTATTTT. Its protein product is CASSATERGTQYF.

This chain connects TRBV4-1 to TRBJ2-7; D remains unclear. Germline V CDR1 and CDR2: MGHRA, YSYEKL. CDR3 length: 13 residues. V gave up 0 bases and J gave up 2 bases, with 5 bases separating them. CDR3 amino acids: CASSQELPYEQYF. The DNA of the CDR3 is TGCGCCAGCAGCCAAGAACTTCCCTACGAGCAGTACTTC.

This chain's CDR3 is CASSSGLADNEQFF. DNA of the CDR3: TGCGCCAGCAGCTCCGGACTAGCGGACAATGAGCAGTTCTTC. V gene TRBV5-1 combines with J gene TRBJ2-1; TRBD2 aligns across 10 bases. Germline CDR1 is SGHRS and CDR2 is YFSETQ. The CDR3 runs 14 residues. V dropped 3 bases and J dropped 5; count of bases not matched to a gene: 2.

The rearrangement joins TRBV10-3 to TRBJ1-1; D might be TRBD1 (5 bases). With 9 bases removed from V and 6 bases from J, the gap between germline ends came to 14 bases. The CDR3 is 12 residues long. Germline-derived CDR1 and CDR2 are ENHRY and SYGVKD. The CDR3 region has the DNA TGTGCCATTACGACAGAAGGTGCTGAAGCTTTCTTT. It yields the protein CAITTEGAEAFF.

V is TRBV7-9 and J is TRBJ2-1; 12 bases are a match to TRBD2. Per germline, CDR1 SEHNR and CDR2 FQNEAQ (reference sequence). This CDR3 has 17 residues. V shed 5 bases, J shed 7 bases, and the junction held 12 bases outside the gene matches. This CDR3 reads CASSPPGLAGGVNEQFF. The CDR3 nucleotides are TGTGCCAGCAGCCCGCCGGGGCTAGCGGGAGGGGTAAATGAGCAGTTCTTC. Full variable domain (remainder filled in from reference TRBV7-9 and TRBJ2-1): DTGVSQNPRHKITKRGQNVTFRCDPISEHNRLYWYRQTLGQGPEFLTYFQNEAQLEKSRLLSDRFSAERPKGSFSTLEIQRTEQGDSAMYLCASSPPGLAGGVNEQFFGPGTRLTVL.

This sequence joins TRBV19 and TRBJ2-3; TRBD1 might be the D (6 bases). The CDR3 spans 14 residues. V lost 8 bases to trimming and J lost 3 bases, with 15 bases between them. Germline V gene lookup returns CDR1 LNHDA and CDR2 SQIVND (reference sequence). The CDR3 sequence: CASWTLQGTDTQYF. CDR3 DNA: TGTGCCAGTTGGACTCTTCAGGGGACAGATACGCAGTATTTT.